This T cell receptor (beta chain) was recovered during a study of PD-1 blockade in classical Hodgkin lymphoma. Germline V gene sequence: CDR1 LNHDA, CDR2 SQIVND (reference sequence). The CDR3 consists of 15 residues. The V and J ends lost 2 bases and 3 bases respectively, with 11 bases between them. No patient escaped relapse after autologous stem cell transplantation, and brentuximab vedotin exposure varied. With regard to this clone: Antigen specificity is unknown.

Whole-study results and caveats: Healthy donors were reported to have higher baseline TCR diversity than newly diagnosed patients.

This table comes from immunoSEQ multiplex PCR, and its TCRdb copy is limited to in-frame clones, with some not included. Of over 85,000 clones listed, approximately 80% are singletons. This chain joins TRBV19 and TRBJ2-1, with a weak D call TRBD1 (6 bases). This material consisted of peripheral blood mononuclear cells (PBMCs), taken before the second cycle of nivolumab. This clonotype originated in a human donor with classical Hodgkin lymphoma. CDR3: CASSIQGTIYNEQFF. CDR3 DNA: TGTGCCAGTAGTATACAGGGGACAATCTACAATGAGCAGTTCTTC.